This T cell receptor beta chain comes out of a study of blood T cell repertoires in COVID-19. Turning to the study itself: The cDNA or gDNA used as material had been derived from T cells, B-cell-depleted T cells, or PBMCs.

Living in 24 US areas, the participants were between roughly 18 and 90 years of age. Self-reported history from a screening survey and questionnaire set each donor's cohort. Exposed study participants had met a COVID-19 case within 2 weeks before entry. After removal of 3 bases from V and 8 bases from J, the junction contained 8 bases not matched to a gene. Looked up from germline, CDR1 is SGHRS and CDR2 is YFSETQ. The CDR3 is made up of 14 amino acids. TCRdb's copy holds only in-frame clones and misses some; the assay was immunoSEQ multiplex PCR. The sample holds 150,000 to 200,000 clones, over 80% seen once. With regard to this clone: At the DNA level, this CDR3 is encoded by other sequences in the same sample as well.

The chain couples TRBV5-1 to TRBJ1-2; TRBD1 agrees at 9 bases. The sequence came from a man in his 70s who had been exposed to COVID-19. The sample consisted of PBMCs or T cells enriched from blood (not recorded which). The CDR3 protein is CASSSNRGQGGYTF. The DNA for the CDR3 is TGCGCCAGCAGCTCGAACAGGGGGCAAGGGGGCTACACCTTC.